The 19 T cell receptor beta chains below come from one sample, sequenced in a study of vaccination and CD4 T cells after COVID-19. An Oncomine TCR Beta short-read assay was used to sequence the DNA from cultured CD4+ T cells. From the PCR reads, TCRdb called clonotypes with MiXCR, one entry per CDR3 protein. The repertoire holds around 12,000 distinct CDR3 sequences, with 41% as singletons. These receptors' targets are unknown. Treatment meaning: roughly ten-day PBMC culture with coronavirus spike peptide pools or control peptides (ViraFEST assay). This sample comprised CD4+ T cells from blood, cultured in vitro, obtained after SARS-CoV-2 vaccination. Receptors originate from a human donor who had recovered from COVID-19.

V and J are TRBV7-6 and TRBJ2-3; TRBD2 matches 12 bases. The V and J ends lost 0 bases and 5 bases, in that order; junction bases with no gene match: 9. CDR1 is SGHVS and CDR2 is FNYEAQ in the germline V gene. This CDR3 spans 18 amino acids. The DNA for the CDR3 is TGTGCCAGCAGCTTAGCCCCCTCACTAGCGGGAGGTAAAGATACGCAGTATTTT. It specifies CASSLAPSLAGGKDTQYF.

The V gene is TRBV20-1, the J gene TRBJ1-6; D uncertain. The V and J ends lost 6 bases and 8 bases respectively, with 17 bases between them. Germline V CDR1 and CDR2: DFQATT, SNEGSKA (reference sequence). This CDR3 has 14 residues. The CDR3 coding sequence is TGCAGTGCCGCTGGGAACAGTGGGGATTCACCCCTCCACTTT. It translates to CSAAGNSGDSPLHF.

This rearrangement joins TRBV7-8 to TRBJ2-4, with D perhaps TRBD2 (5 bases). Trimming stripped 5 bases from V and 1 base from J, with 21 bases between. The CDR3 consists of 18 residues. Germline CDR1 and CDR2: SGHVS and FQNEAQ. CDR3 in amino acids: CASSPQQRTPVAKNIQYF. CDR3 nucleotides: TGTGCCAGCAGCCCCCAACAGCGGACGCCCGTGGCCAAAAACATTCAGTACTTC.

This clonotype turned up a few times. CDR3 region: CSARVYGNQPQHF. The DNA of the CDR3 is TGCAGTGCCAGGGTTTACGGCAATCAGCCCCAGCATTTT. This sequence joins TRBV20-1 and TRBJ1-5, with a tentative D call TRBD1 (5 bases). Trimming left V 6 bases short and J 2 bases short, with 11 bases between. CDR3 length: 13 amino acids. Germline CDR1 is DFQATT and CDR2 is SNEGSKA (reference sequence).

The chain joins TRBV2 to TRBJ1-1; D gene ambiguous. CDR1 is SNHLY and CDR2 is FYNNEI in the germline V gene. The CDR3 is 13 amino acids. The germline V and J ends were trimmed by 3 bases and 1 base, with 6 bases remaining between them. This chain's CDR3 is CASSDWTNTEAFF. CDR3 bases: TGTGCCAGCAGTGATTGGACGAACACTGAAGCTTTCTTT.

In its sample, this clonotype was seen a few times. V gene TRBV15 combines with J gene TRBJ2-7, with a tentative D call TRBD1 (5 bases). Germline lookup yields CDR1 LNHNV and CDR2 YYDKDF (reference sequence). Trimming stripped 3 bases from V and 0 bases from J, with 6 bases between. The CDR3 consists of 13 residues. The CDR3, as DNA: TGTGCCACCAGCAGCCAGGGCTCCTACGAGCAGTACTTC. It codes for CATSSQGSYEQYF.

The chain is built from TRBV18 and TRBJ2-1, with D possibly being TRBD1 (5 bases). V was cut by 6 bases and J by 5 bases, with 11 bases left in between. Per germline, CDR1 KGHSH and CDR2 LQKENI. This CDR3 spans 13 amino acids. The CDR3, as DNA: TGTGCCAGCTCTGGGCAGGGAAACAATGAGCAGTTCTTC. Its translation: CASSGQGNNEQFF.

The J gene is TRBJ2-7, the V gene TRBV29-1; either TRBD1 or TRBD2 may supply D (5 bases each). Germline V gene data show CDR1 as SQVTM and CDR2 as ANQGSEA. Trimming shortened V by 2 bases and J by 1 base, and 9 bases separated the two germline ends. The CDR3 runs to 13 residues. CDR3 bases: TGCAGCGTTGAACGGGGCCCATCCTACGAGCAGTACTTC. Amino acid sequence: CSVERGPSYEQYF.

The chain employs TRBV6-1 and TRBJ2-5; 8 bases map to TRBD1. The V gene end was trimmed by 4 bases and the J gene end by 9 bases; junction bases not matched to a gene: 4. Per the germline V gene, CDR1 is MNHNS and CDR2 is SASEGT. This CDR3 is 12 amino acids long. This CDR3 reads CASSADRVPQYF. In DNA form, the CDR3 reads TGTGCCAGCAGTGCGGACAGGGTGCCCCAGTACTTC.

V gene TRBV11-3 combines with J gene TRBJ2-2, with TRBD2 as a possible D gene (6 bases). Germline V CDR1 and CDR2: SGHNT, YENEEA. The CDR3 totals 17 residues. The germline V and J ends were trimmed by 5 bases and 2 bases, with 18 bases remaining between them. CDR3 residues: CASSPGVLARNTGELFF. CDR3 sequence (DNA): TGTGCCAGCAGCCCGGGGGTTCTAGCGAGAAACACCGGGGAGCTGTTTTTT.

The CDR3 here is CATSDSGRGTTGNTIYF. Written as DNA, the CDR3 is TGTGCCACCAGTGACAGCGGCCGCGGAACGACTGGAAACACCATATATTTT. The genes are TRBV24-1 and TRBJ1-3, with unresolved D. The CDR3 totals 17 residues. CDR1 KGHDR and CDR2 SFDVKD come from the germline V gene. V was clipped by 4 bases and J by 2 bases, with 17 bases between them.

This chain uses TRBV7-9 with TRBJ1-1; D might be TRBD1 (5 bases). The CDR3 is 14 residues long. V was trimmed by 0 bases and J by 5 bases, leaving 10 bases between them. The germline V gene encodes CDR1 SEHNR and CDR2 FQNEAQ (reference sequence). CDR3 region: CASSLAAGSTEAFF. DNA for the CDR3: TGTGCCAGCAGCTTAGCGGCAGGGAGTACTGAAGCTTTCTTT.

The CDR3 is CASSLGAGNTEAFF. In DNA, the CDR3 is TGTGCCAGCAGCTTAGGGGCTGGGAACACTGAAGCTTTCTTT. The rearrangement links TRBV7-2 to TRBJ1-1; D is unclear. The CDR3 is 14 residues long. V was cut by 1 base and J by 1 base, with 7 bases left in between. CDR1 and CDR2 (germline): SGHTA, FQGNSA.

This clonotype was found a few times. The chain uses TRBV11-2 and TRBJ2-1; D call uncertain. Trimming shortened V by 2 bases and J by 7 bases, and 15 bases separated the two germline ends. Germline loops: CDR1 SGHAT, CDR2 FQNNGV. The CDR3 is 15 amino acids. The CDR3 protein is CASSLSRTSSNEQFF. CDR3 coding DNA: TGTGCCAGCAGCTTAAGTAGGACCTCCTCGAATGAGCAGTTCTTC.

Worth noting for this clonotype: The conserved phenylalanine or tryptophan is not found at the CDR3 terminus, so this likely reflects a read error. V is TRBV7-2 and J is TRBJ2-3; TRBD2 matches at 16 bases. J was trimmed by 6 bases and V by 0 bases; bases with no gene match: 3. The CDR3 is 17 amino acids. From germline, CDR1 is SGHTA and CDR2 FQGNSA. CDR3 region: CASSLAGTSGRADTQYS. The CDR3 DNA reads TGTGCCAGCAGCTTAGCGGGGACTAGCGGGAGGGCCGATACGCAGTATTCT.

Turning to this clonotype: One end of the junction varies from germline; a read error may be responsible. The chain uses TRBV29-1 and TRBJ2-3, with 9 bases that match TRBD1. The CDR3 is 10 residues long. Germline V gene lookup returns CDR1 SQVTM and CDR2 ANQGSEA. CDR3 sequence (DNA): TGCAGCTCCCCCGGGACAGGGAGACATTTT. Encoded protein: CSSPGTGRHF.

The chain is built from TRBV4-1 and TRBJ2-5; TRBD2 agrees at 12 bases. After removal of 0 bases from V and 0 bases from J, the junction contained 5 bases not matched to a gene. This CDR3 spans 18 amino acids. Germline loops: CDR1 MGHRA, CDR2 YSYEKL. The CDR3 coding sequence is TGCGCCAGCAGCCAAGAGCCTAGCGGGGGGGGGTACCAAGAGACCCAGTACTTC. This translates into CASSQEPSGGGYQETQYF.

The rearrangement joins TRBV6-2 or TRBV6-3 to TRBJ2-7; D perhaps matches TRBD2 (6 bases). The germline V gene encodes CDR1 MNHEY and CDR2 SVGEGT. Trimming stripped 6 bases from V and 4 bases from J, with 16 bases between. The CDR3 has 14 residues. CDR3: CASRRASAGYEQYF. The CDR3 DNA reads TGTGCCAGCAGGAGGGCTAGCGCTGGTTACGAGCAGTACTTC.

The chain combines TRBV7-2 with TRBJ1-4, with D uncertain. The CDR3 has 13 residues. Germline V gene sequence: CDR1 SGHTA, CDR2 FQGNSA. Trimming cost V 1 base and J 8 bases, with 8 bases left between them. The CDR3 DNA sequence: TGTGCCAGCAGCTTAGTTGCAGACGAAAAACTGTTTTTT. Protein: CASSLVADEKLFF.